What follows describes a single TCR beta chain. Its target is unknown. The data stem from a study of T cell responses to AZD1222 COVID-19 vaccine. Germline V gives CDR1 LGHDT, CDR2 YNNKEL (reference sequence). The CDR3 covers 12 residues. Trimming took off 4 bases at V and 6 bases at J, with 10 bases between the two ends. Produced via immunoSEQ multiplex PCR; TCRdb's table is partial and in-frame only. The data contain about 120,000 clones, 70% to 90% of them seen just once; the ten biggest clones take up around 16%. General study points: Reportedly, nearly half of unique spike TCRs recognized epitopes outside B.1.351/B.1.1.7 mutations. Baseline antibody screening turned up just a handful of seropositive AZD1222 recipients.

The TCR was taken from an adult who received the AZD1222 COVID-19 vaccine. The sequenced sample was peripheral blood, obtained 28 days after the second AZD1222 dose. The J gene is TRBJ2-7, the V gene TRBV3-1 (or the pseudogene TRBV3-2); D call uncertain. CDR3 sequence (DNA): TGTGCCAGCAGCCTTCCTCAGAGCGAGCAGTACTTC. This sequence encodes CASSLPQSEQYF.